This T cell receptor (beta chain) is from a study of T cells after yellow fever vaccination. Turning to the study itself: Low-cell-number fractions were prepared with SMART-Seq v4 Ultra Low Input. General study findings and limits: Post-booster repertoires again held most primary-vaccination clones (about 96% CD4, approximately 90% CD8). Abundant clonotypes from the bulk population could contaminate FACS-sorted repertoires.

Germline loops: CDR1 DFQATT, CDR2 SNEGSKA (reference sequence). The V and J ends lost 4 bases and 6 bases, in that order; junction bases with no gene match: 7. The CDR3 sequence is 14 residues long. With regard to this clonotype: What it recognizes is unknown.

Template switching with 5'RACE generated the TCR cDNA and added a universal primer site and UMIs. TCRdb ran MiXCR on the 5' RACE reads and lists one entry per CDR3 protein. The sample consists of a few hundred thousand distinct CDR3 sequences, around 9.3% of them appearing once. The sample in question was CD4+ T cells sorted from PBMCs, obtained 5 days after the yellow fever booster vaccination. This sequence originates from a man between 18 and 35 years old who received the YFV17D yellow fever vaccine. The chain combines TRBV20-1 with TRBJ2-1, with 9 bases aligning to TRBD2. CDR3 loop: CSAISGGSSNEQFF. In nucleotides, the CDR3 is TGCAGTGCTATTAGCGGGGGAAGTAGCAATGAGCAGTTCTTC.